This T cell receptor (beta chain) stems from a study of cytomegalovirus exposure and HLA in healthy donors. Looked up from germline, CDR1 is SGHNT and CDR2 is YYREEE (reference sequence). Trimming at V came to 2 bases and at J to 5 bases, leaving 7 bases not matched to a gene. CDR3 length equals 15 residues. Primers included in the PCR were 60 Vbeta and 13 Jbeta primers. TCRdb keeps only in-frame clones here, not all; method: immunoSEQ multiplex PCR. The table lists 100,000 to 150,000 clones, more than 65% of them singletons, with about 13% in the top ten. The chain carries TRBV5-4 and TRBJ2-7, with 10 bases matching TRBD1. This clonotype was sampled from a woman aged 35 to 49 in good health and CMV-seropositive. The sample consisted of PBMCs. This CDR3 reads CASSLRQGALNEQYF. Written as DNA, the CDR3 is TGTGCCAGCAGCTTAAGACAGGGGGCACTGAACGAGCAGTACTTC. Together with reference TRBV5-4 and TRBJ2-7, the CDR3 gives the full variable domain: ETGVTQSPTHLIKTRGQQVTLRCSSQSGHNTVSWYQQALGQGPQFIFQYYREEENGRGNFPPRFSGLQFPNYSSELNVNALELDDSALYLCASSLRQGALNEQYFGPGTRLTVT.